This T cell receptor (beta chain) was obtained from a study of identical twins. Turning to this clonotype: What it binds is not known.

The authors used template switching to add a universal primer site and gave cDNA unique molecular identifiers. TCRdb re-called the 5' RACE reads through MiXCR, storing one row per CDR3 protein. The table has 200,000 or so distinct CDR3 sequences, around 8.1% seen once. Study-level results: Cross-sectional statistics underpinned the conclusions; the same donors were not followed.

Per the germline V gene, CDR1 is SGHRS and CDR2 is YFSETQ. The CDR3 is 15 residues long. Trimming removed 5 bases from V and 5 bases from J, with 19 bases in between. The data were also submitted as part of a second study, on yellow fever vaccine responses in identical twins.

What was sequenced was memory (CD45RO+) T cells sorted from blood. The rearrangement uses TRBV5-1 and TRBJ1-1; D might be TRBD1 (5 bases). The receptor was isolated from a woman aged 18-29 years in good health. The CDR3 DNA sequence: TGCGCCAGCAGTCCCGCCGACAGTGGGTTGACTGAAGCTTTCTTT. This gives the protein CASSPADSGLTEAFF.